This T cell receptor beta chain stems from a study of T cells after posttransplantation cyclophosphamide. Study conclusions and caveats: TRB clonality was highly associated with recipient CMV seropositivity and reactivation.

The table lists this clone with a count of one. The antigen is undetermined. Trimming removed 0 bases at V and 4 bases at J, with 7 bases between. Germline CDR1 and CDR2: SGDLS and YYNGEE. CDR3 length: 13 amino acids. TCRdb's copy holds only in-frame clones and misses some; the assay was immunoSEQ multiplex PCR. Of tens of thousands of clones in the sample, 73% were seen once. Sample: memory CD4+ T cells sorted from PBMCs. The sequence came from a woman aged 60-75 years in good health, CMV-negative, and a related stem cell transplant donor. The gene calls are TRBV9 and TRBJ1-2; D remains ambiguous. The CDR3 nucleotides are TGTGCCAGCAGCGTAGAATCCGGCTATGGCTACACCTTC. Amino acid sequence: CASSVESGYGYTF. Complete variable domain (other parts from reference TRBV9 and TRBJ1-2): DSGVTQTPKHLITATGQRVTLRCSPRSGDLSVYWYQQSLDQGLQFLIQYYNGEERAKGNILERFSAQQFPDLHSELNLSSLELGDSALYFCASSVESGYGYTFGSGTRLTVV.